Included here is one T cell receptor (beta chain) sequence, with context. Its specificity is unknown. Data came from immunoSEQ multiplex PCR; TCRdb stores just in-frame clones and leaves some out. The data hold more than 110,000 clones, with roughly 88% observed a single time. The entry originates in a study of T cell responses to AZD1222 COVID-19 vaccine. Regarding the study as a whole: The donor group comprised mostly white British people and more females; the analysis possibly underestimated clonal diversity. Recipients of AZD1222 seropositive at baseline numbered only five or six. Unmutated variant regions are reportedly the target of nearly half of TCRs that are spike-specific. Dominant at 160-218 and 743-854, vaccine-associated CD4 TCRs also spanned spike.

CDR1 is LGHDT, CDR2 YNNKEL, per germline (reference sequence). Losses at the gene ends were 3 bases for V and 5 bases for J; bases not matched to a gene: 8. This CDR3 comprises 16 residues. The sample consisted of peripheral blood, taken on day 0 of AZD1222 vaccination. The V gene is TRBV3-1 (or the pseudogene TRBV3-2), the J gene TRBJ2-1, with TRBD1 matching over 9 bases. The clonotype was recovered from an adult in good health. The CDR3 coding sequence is TGTGCCAGCAGCCACTGGGGCGGGACAGGGAACAATGAGCAGTTCTTC. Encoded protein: CASSHWGGTGNNEQFF.